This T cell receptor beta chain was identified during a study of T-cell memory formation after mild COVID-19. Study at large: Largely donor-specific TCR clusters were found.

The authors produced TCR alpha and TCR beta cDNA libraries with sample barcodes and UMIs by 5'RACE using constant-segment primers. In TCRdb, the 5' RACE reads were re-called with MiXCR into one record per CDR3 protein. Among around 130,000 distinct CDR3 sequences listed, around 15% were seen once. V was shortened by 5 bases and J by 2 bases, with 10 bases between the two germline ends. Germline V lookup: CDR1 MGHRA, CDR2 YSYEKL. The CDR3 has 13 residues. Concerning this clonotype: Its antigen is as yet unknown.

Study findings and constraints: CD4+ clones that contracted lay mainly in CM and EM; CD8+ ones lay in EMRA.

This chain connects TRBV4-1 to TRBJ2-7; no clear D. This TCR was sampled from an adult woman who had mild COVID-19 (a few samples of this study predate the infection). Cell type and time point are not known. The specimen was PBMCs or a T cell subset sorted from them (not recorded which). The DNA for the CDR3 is TGCGCCAGCAGCATAGACGGTACCTACGAGCAGTACTTC. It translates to CASSIDGTYEQYF.